The sample holds one count of the clone carrying this T cell receptor beta chain. Its specificity is unknown. The CDR3 is made up of 13 amino acids. Germline CDR1 reads MNHEY; CDR2 reads SVGAGI. V was shortened by 10 bases and J by 4 bases, with 16 bases between the two germline ends. This entry comes from a study of cytomegalovirus exposure and HLA in healthy donors. Study outcomes and limitations: The classifier, whose performance was assessed in both the original and validation cohorts, reportedly diagnosed cytomegalovirus status with high specificity and sensitivity. Across donors, most TCRs were seen rarely, yet some public ones were widespread. Researchers counted around 180 TCR beta chains as cytomegalovirus-associated. According to a later analysis, TCR clusters from the first cohort tended to co-occur in the 120 or so validation repertoires.

Measured with immunoSEQ multiplex PCR; TCRdb has only the in-frame clones, and not every one. The table records some 130,000 clones, roughly 89% of them present only once. V usage is TRBV6-5 and J usage is TRBJ1-1; possible D gene TRBD1, 5 bases. The specimen sequenced was PBMCs. The sequence was collected from a woman aged 18 to 35 in good health and CMV-seronegative. CDR3 nucleotides: TGTGCCATTCAGGAGGGGTGGACCACTGAAGCTTTCTTT. Its protein is CAIQEGWTTEAFF.